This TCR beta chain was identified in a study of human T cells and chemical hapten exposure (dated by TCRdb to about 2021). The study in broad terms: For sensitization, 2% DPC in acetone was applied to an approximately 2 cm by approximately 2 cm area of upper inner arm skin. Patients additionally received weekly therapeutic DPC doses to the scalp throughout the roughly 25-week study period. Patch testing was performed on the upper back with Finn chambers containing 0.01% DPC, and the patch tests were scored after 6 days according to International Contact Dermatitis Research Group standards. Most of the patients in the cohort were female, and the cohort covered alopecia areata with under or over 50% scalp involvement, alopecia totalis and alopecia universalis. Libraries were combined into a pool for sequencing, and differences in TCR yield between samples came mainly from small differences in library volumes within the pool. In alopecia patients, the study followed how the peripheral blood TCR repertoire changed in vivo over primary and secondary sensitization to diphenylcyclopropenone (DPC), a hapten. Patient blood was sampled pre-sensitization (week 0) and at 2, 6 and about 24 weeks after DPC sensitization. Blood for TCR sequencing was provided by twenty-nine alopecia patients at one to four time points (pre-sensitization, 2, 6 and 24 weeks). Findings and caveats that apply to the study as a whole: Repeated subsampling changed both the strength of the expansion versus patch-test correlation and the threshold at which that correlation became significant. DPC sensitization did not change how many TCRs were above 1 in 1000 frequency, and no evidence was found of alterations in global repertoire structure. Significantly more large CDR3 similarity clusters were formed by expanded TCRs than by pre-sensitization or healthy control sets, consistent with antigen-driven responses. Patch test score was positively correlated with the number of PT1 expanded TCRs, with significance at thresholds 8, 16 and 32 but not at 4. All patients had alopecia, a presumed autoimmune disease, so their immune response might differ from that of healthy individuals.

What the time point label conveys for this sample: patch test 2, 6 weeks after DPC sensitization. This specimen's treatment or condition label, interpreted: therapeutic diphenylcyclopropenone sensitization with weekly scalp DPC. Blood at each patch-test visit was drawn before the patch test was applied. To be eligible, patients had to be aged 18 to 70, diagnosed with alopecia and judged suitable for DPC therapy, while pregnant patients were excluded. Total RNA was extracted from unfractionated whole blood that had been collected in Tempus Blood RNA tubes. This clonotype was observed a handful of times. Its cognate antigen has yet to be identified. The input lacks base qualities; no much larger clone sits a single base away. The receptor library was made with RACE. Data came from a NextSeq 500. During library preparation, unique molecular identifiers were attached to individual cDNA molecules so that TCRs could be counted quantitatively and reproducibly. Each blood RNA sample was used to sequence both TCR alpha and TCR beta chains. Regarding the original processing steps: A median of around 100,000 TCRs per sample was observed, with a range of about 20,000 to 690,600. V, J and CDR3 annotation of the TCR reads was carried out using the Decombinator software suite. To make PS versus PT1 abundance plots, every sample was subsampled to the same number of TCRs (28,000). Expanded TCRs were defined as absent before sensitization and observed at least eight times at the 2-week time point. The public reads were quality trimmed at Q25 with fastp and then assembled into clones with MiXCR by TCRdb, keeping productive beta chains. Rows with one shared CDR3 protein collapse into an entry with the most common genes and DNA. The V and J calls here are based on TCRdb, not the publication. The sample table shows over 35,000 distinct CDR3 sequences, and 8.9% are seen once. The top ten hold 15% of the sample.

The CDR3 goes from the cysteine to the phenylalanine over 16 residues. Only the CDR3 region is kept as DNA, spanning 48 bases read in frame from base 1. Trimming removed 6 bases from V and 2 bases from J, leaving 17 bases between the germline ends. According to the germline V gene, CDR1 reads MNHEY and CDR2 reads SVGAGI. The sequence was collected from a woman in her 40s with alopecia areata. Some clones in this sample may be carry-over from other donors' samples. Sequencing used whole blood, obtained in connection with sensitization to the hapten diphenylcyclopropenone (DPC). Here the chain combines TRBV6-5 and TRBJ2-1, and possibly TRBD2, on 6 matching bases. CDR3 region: CASSPRAGATYNEQFF. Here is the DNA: TGTGCCAGCAGCCCCCGAGCGGGCGCCACCTACAATGAGCAGTTCTTC.